The sequence of this TCR beta chain was determined in a study of T cell repertoires in cytomegalovirus infection. Study-level information: Recently identified HLA-C-restricted CMV epitopes and well-studied HLA-B-restricted CMV epitopes were used by the study. Based on public TCR beta signatures, there were indications of CMV infection and of a matching HLA type. Whole-study findings and limits: HLA-C-restricted CMV clonotypes gave the most frequent clonotype in two of eight donors. Cumulative frequency of public TCR beta families picked out carriers of CMV plus the relevant HLA.

As regards this clonotype: Its antigen is currently unknown.

CDR3 length: 18 amino acids. CDR1 and CDR2 from the germline V gene are MGHRA and YSYEKL. The J segment lost 7 bases and the V segment lost 3 bases, leaving 12 bases of the junction unmatched. Using its own MiXCR run on the reads, TCRdb lists one record per CDR3 protein. The repertoire includes about 770,000 distinct CDR3 sequences, around 29% of them detected once, and around 14% sits in the top ten. The TCR was taken from a human donor in good health (CMV status not recorded). Some clones in this sample may be carry-over from other donors' samples. The starting material was cultured CD8+ T cells from PBMCs, obtained from culture after CMV antigen stimulation. The rearrangement uses TRBV4-1 and TRBJ1-4, with 12 bases aligning to TRBD1. CDR3 DNA: TGCGCCAGCAGCCATCTTCCGGGACAGGGGGCCCTCGGTGAAAAACTGTTTTTT. This gives the protein CASSHLPGQGALGEKLFF.